This T cell receptor (beta chain) was documented in a study of cytomegalovirus exposure and HLA in healthy donors. Findings of the study overall: In a later analysis, at a false discovery rate of 0.05, under 20,000 TCR beta sequences were associated with HLA alleles. Most TCR sequences proved rare, with some public TCRs found in many donors.

The PCR made use of 60 Vbeta and 13 Jbeta primers. The method was immunoSEQ multiplex PCR; TCRdb's version includes in-frame clones alone and lacks a portion of them. Found here are under 200,000 clones, around 75% of them singletons; the top ten hold about 4.9%. This clone was counted a few times. The antigen is undetermined. Other DNA sequences in this specimen translate into the identical CDR3. The V gene's germline CDR1 is SNHLY and CDR2 FYNNEI. This CDR3 contains 14 residues. The J segment lost 8 bases and the V segment lost 6 bases, leaving 6 bases of the junction unmatched. Healthy bone marrow donors made up the donor group. At collection, donors were nominally healthy, but unrecorded immune exposures were probable.

The source of this sequence is a male donor in good health and CMV-seronegative. The chain uses TRBV2 and TRBJ1-4, with TRBD1 matching 10 bases. The material sequenced was PBMCs. The CDR3 is CASSGQGVGEKLFF. The CDR3 coding sequence is TGTGCCAGCAGCGGACAGGGGGTTGGGGAAAAACTGTTTTTT.